Listed here is a single T cell receptor beta chain. No antigen is known for it. Researchers barred patients who had uncontrolled infection, other autoimmune disease, pregnancy or lactation. The PBMCs had their origin in 10 ml of fresh peripheral blood. RNA transcripts yielded amplified TCR beta CDR3 regions. An initial round of RT-PCR targeting the TCR CDR3 relied on the HTBI primer set. TCRdb redid the calling of the multiplex PCR reads with MiXCR, one entry per CDR3 protein. The sample yields roughly 500,000 distinct CDR3 sequences, 22% seen once. The entry originates in a study of T cells in Graves' hyperthyroidism and ophthalmopathy. Whole-study results and caveats: A model of 13 V-J pairs discriminated ophthalmopathy from stable hyperthyroidism.

Trimming removed 0 bases from V and 5 bases from J; junction bases left unmatched: 13. The CDR3 loop spans 18 amino acids. Germline CDR1 SGHTA, CDR2 FQGNSA. This TCR was sampled from a woman in her seventies with Graves' ophthalmopathy. The sample comprised blood. The rearrangement uses TRBV7-2 and TRBJ2-5; 9 bases match TRBD2. CDR3 DNA: TGTGCCAGCAGCTTAGCGCGCGGCGGGAGGGCCCTCTGGGAGACCCAGTACTTC. Its translation: CASSLARGGRALWETQYF.